The T cell receptor beta chain described here comes from a study of shared clonotypes between healthy human individuals. In the study overall: Each donor contributed plates that comprised three CD4 naive, three CD4 memory, two CD8 naive and one CD8 memory.

Sequencing used immunoSEQ multiplex PCR; TCRdb keeps in-frame clones, though not all of them. The sample has over a million clones; approximately 98% are singletons. Germline values: CDR1 LNHDA, CDR2 SQIVND (reference sequence). The V end lost 5 bases, the J end lost 3 bases, and 12 bases lay between the germline ends. CDR3 size: 14 residues. Study-wide findings and caveats: Estimated clonotype richness was generally higher in naive than memory subsets. Of the naive CD4 clonotypes, roughly 5.5% were shared across a handful of donors.

Points on this clone: Its antigen is not identified. Other DNA sequences in this sample translate to the same CDR3.

The receptor's source is a man aged 25-45 years in good health. The sample was naive CD4+ T cells sorted from blood. The subset here: CD45RA+ positively selected. The V call is TRBV19, the J call TRBJ2-3; D is tentatively TRBD1 or TRBD2 (5 bases each). CDR3 in amino acids: CASSRTGRTDTQYF. As DNA, the CDR3 is TGTGCCAGTAGTCGGACGGGACGAACAGATACGCAGTATTTT.